This section outlines one TCR beta chain sequence together with its context. This record comes from a study of intratumoral heterogeneity in liver cancer. The assay was immunoSEQ multiplex PCR, and TCRdb's table has in-frame clones only and misses some. Here the sample spans just over 20,000 clones, approximately 70% being singletons. This CDR3 has 14 residues. Germline V gives CDR1 GTSNPN, CDR2 SVGIG (reference sequence). The V end lost 8 bases, the J end lost 2 bases, and 17 bases lay between the germline ends. Sequences were derived from tumor-adjacent normal tissue, sampled before any cancer treatment. This receptor was identified in a woman aged 70-85 years with hepatocellular carcinoma. The V call is TRBV30, the J call TRBJ2-3; a possible D gene is TRBD1 (6 bases). For the CDR3, the DNA is TGTGCCAGTCAGACAGGCTTTTACACAGATACGCAGTATTTT. It encodes CASQTGFYTDTQYF.